One and the same sample provided the 25 T cell receptor beta chains below, sequenced in a study of CD8 T cells in Susac syndrome. An amount of RNA that ranged from roughly 0.45 to 1 ug was reverse transcribed with random hexamers. TCRdb redid the calling of the immunoSEQ multiplex PCR reads with MiXCR, one entry per CDR3 protein. Altogether roughly 130,000 distinct CDR3 sequences are present, approximately 95% being singletons, with the ten largest covering around 0.11%. Sequences were obtained from CD4+ T cells from PBMCs. The receptor set was obtained from a human donor with multiple sclerosis.

This chain joins TRBV12-3 or TRBV12-4 and TRBJ2-2; D is ambiguous. The CDR3 length is 13 residues. Trimming removed 3 bases at V and 8 bases at J, with 10 bases between. The CDR3 nucleotides are TGTGCCAGCAGTTTCGTTGCTGGGGGGGAGCTGTTTTTT. It codes for CASSFVAGGELFF.

This chain joins TRBV20-1 and TRBJ1-5; D ambiguous. This CDR3 contains 14 residues. The germline V and J ends were trimmed by 1 base and 4 bases, with 11 bases remaining between them. The germline CDR1 and CDR2 sequences are DFQATT and SNEGSKA (reference sequence). The CDR3 region is CSARGDSMNQPQHF. DNA for the CDR3: TGCAGTGCTAGAGGGGATAGCATGAATCAGCCCCAGCATTTT.

The chain is built from TRBV16 and TRBJ1-5; tentatively, D is TRBD1 (5 bases). The V gene's germline CDR1 is KGHSY and CDR2 FQNENV. This CDR3 region has 13 residues. V dropped 4 bases and J dropped 5 bases, with 9 bases sitting between them. DNA for the CDR3: TGTGCCAGCAGCCCTCAGGGATATCAGCCCCAGCATTTT. It is translated as CASSPQGYQPQHF.

This chain links TRBV20-1 with TRBJ2-4, with TRBD2 identical over 7 bases. V lost 3 bases to trimming and J lost 3 bases; unmatched junction nucleotides: 8. The germline V gene has CDR1 DFQATT and CDR2 SNEGSKA (reference sequence). This CDR3 has 15 amino acids. The CDR3 sequence is CSASVGRIDKNIQYF. For the CDR3, the DNA is TGCAGTGCTAGTGTCGGGAGGATTGACAAAAACATTCAGTACTTC.

This chain connects TRBV7-2 to TRBJ2-7; D is unresolved. CDR1 and CDR2 (germline): SGHTA, FQGNSA. V lost 5 bases to trimming and J lost 2 bases, with 10 bases between them. This CDR3 comprises 13 residues. The CDR3 sequence: CASSETPTYEQYF. CDR3 DNA: TGTGCCAGCAGCGAAACACCAACCTACGAGCAGTACTTC.

The chain couples TRBV20-1 to TRBJ2-1, with D possibly matching TRBD2 (6 bases). V was cut by 5 bases and J by 6 bases, with 17 bases left in between. Germline V CDR1 and CDR2: DFQATT, SNEGSKA (reference sequence). The length of the CDR3 is 14 residues. The DNA for the CDR3 is TGCAGTGCTTCGGCGGGGAGTATAGGCAATGAGCAGTTCTTC. Translated: CSASAGSIGNEQFF.

A single count supports this clonotype. The chain has TRBV6-5 and TRBJ2-4; unclear D gene. Germline assignment: CDR1 MNHEY and CDR2 SVGAGI. CDR3 length: 14 residues. V was pared by 5 bases and J by 1 base, with 9 bases between. The CDR3 DNA sequence: TGTGCCAGCAGTGGGGTTAACGCCAAAAACATTCAGTACTTC. Translating gives CASSGVNAKNIQYF.

This sequence joins TRBV12-3 or TRBV12-4 and TRBJ2-1; a possible D gene is TRBD2 (6 bases). This CDR3 has 12 residues. Trimming removed 7 bases at V and 8 bases at J, with 12 bases between. The CDR3 reads CASTRRGDEQFF. In DNA form, the CDR3 reads TGTGCCAGCACACGCCGCGGGGATGAGCAGTTCTTC.

The chain employs TRBV20-1 and TRBJ1-4; weak D call: TRBD1 (6 bases). V gave up 7 bases and J gave up 8 bases, with 20 bases separating them. Germline assignment: CDR1 DFQATT and CDR2 SNEGSKA (reference sequence). The CDR3 is 14 residues long. The CDR3 DNA reads TGCAGTGTCCCGCGCAGGGGCTTGGGAGAAAAACTGTTTTTT. It yields the protein CSVPRRGLGEKLFF.

The CDR3 sequence is CATWPGTTDTQYF. CDR3 nucleotide sequence: TGTGCCACCTGGCCTGGGACCACAGATACGCAGTATTTT. V and J are TRBV6-1 and TRBJ2-3; tentatively, D is TRBD1 or TRBD2 (5 bases each). Germline CDR1 and CDR2: MNHNS and SASEGT. The CDR3 has 13 residues. The V gene lost 10 bases and the J gene lost 2 bases, with 13 bases spanning the gap.

The chain couples TRBV28 to TRBJ2-7, with D possibly TRBD1 on 6 matching bases. V gave up 6 bases and J gave up 0 bases, with 12 bases separating them. Looked up from germline, CDR1 is MDHEN and CDR2 is SYDVKM. This CDR3 contains 14 residues. Here the CDR3 DNA reads TGTGCCAGCAGAACAGGGTGGAGCTCCTACGAGCAGTACTTC. It encodes CASRTGWSSYEQYF. Full variable domain (missing parts from reference TRBV28 and TRBJ2-7): DVKVTQSSRYLVKRTGEKVFLECVQDMDHENMFWYRQDPGLGLRLIYFSYDVKMKEKGDIPEGYSVSREKKERFSLILESASTNQTSMYLCASRTGWSSYEQYFGPGTRLTVT.

The gene calls are TRBV30 and TRBJ2-7; no reliable D call. The length of the CDR3 is 14 residues. CDR1 is GTSNPN and CDR2 is SVGIG in the germline V gene (reference sequence). Trimming took 0 bases from V and 5 from J, leaving 14 bases between them. CDR3 bases: TGTGCCTGGAGTGTATGGCAGTCCACGAACGAGCAGTACTTC. This translates into CAWSVWQSTNEQYF.

The J gene is TRBJ2-1, the V gene TRBV7-9, with 10 positions matching TRBD2. CDR1 and CDR2 from the germline V gene are SEHNR and FQNEAQ (reference sequence). CDR3 length equals 17 residues. Trimming took 2 bases from V and 5 from J; bases not matched to a gene: 9. The CDR3 coding sequence is TGTGCCAGCAGCTTAATTAGGGGGACTAGCGTAGACAATGAGCAGTTCTTC. The encoded protein is CASSLIRGTSVDNEQFF. The whole variable domain, remainder taken from reference TRBV7-9 and TRBJ2-1, is DTGVSQNPRHKITKRGQNVTFRCDPISEHNRLYWYRQTLGQGPEFLTYFQNEAQLEKSRLLSDRFSAERPKGSFSTLEIQRTEQGDSAMYLCASSLIRGTSVDNEQFFGPGTRLTVL.

Written as DNA, the CDR3 is TGCAGTGCTAGTAGGCTAGTCAACAATGAGCAGTTCTTC. Translating it yields CSASRLVNNEQFF. This chain connects TRBV20-1 to TRBJ2-1; unclear D gene. Per the germline V gene, CDR1 is DFQATT and CDR2 is SNEGSKA (reference sequence). The CDR3 loop spans 13 amino acids. Trimming took off 3 bases at V and 5 bases at J, with 11 bases between the two ends.

The chain couples TRBV7-2 to TRBJ1-5, with 8 bases lining up with TRBD1. J lost 6 bases, V lost 3 bases, and 1 base had no gene match. From germline, CDR1 is SGHTA and CDR2 FQGNSA. The CDR3 consists of 13 residues. The CDR3 coding sequence is TGTGCCAGCAGCTTGGACAGGGTTCAGCCCCAGCATTTT. Translating gives CASSLDRVQPQHF.

The genes are TRBV3-1 and TRBJ2-7, with 7 bases lining up with TRBD1. V trimming: 0 bases; J trimming: 6 bases; junction bases outside the gene matches: 20. This CDR3 is 19 amino acids long. Germline-derived CDR1 and CDR2 are LGHDT and YNNKEL (reference sequence). CDR3 amino acids: CASSQERVGFPDRVGEQYF. The CDR3 coding sequence is TGTGCCAGCAGCCAAGAGCGGGTGGGCTTTCCTGACAGGGTGGGCGAGCAGTACTTC.

The rearrangement joins TRBV28 to TRBJ1-2, with TRBD1 matching over 7 bases. There are 16 residues in the CDR3. CDR1 is MDHEN and CDR2 is SYDVKM in the germline V gene. V gave up 8 bases and J gave up 1 base; unmatched junction bases: 13. CDR3 sequence reads: CASQGKGGRGNYGYTF. The CDR3 DNA reads TGTGCCAGCCAGGGAAAAGGGGGCCGGGGTAACTATGGCTACACCTTC.

The chain uses TRBV28 and TRBJ1-2; D gene unclear. The CDR3 has 13 residues. Per germline, CDR1 MDHEN and CDR2 SYDVKM. V was shortened by 1 base and J by 8 bases, with 11 bases between the two germline ends. CDR3 residues: CASSLYRREGYTF. The CDR3 region has the DNA TGTGCCAGCAGTTTATACCGCCGGGAAGGCTACACCTTC.

V and J are TRBV27 and TRBJ1-2; 9 bases agree with TRBD1. V gave up 5 bases and J gave up 6 bases; unmatched junction bases: 7. There are 14 residues in the CDR3. CDR1 is MNHEY, CDR2 SMNVEV, per germline (reference sequence). CDR3 nucleotide sequence: TGTGCCAGCAGTCCACAAGGACAGGGGAATGGCTACACCTTC. Its protein is CASSPQGQGNGYTF.

CDR3 residues: CSARRRLAGGILNTGELFF. In DNA form, the CDR3 reads TGCAGTGCTAGACGCAGACTAGCGGGGGGGATCCTAAACACCGGGGAGCTGTTTTTT. The chain has TRBV20-1 and TRBJ2-2, with TRBD2 matching over 14 bases. The CDR3 extends over 19 amino acids. Germline assignment: CDR1 DFQATT and CDR2 SNEGSKA (reference sequence). The V gene end was trimmed by 2 bases and the J gene end by 2 bases; junction bases not matched to a gene: 10.

The chain has TRBV6-6 and TRBJ2-4; the match to TRBD2 covers 7 bases. Per the germline V gene, CDR1 is MNHNY and CDR2 is SVGAGI (reference sequence). The J segment lost 6 bases and the V segment lost 6 bases, leaving 5 bases of the junction unmatched. CDR3 size: 13 residues. In DNA, the CDR3 is TGTGCCAGCAGGGGAGGGGAGGCAAACATTCAGTACTTC. As protein: CASRGGEANIQYF.

This chain links TRBV7-2 with TRBJ2-1; 9 positions match TRBD2. With 4 bases clipped from V and 6 bases from J, the junction kept 7 bases outside the gene matches. In germline, CDR1 is SGHTA, CDR2 FQGNSA. The CDR3 sequence is 15 residues long. CDR3 nucleotide sequence: TGTGCCAGCAGCTGGACCGGGACTAGCTCCAATGAGCAGTTCTTC. Translation: CASSWTGTSSNEQFF.

This chain connects TRBV19 to TRBJ2-5; TRBD1 matches at 7 bases. Germline lookup yields CDR1 LNHDA and CDR2 SQIVND (reference sequence). This CDR3 has 14 residues. V shed 6 bases, J shed 4 bases, and the junction held 8 bases outside the gene matches. DNA of the CDR3: TGTGCCAGTAGCCGAGGGACAGCCCCAGAGACCCAGTACTTC. It is translated as CASSRGTAPETQYF.

J is TRBJ1-5 and V is TRBV24-1, with D unresolved. V lost 3 bases to trimming and J lost 7 bases, with 12 bases between them. In germline, CDR1 is KGHDR, CDR2 SFDVKD. The CDR3 is 14 residues long. CDR3 amino acids: CATSDTAYPQPQHF. In DNA, the CDR3 is TGTGCCACCAGTGATACCGCCTACCCCCAGCCCCAGCATTTT.

The chain has TRBV3-1 and TRBJ1-3, with no clear D. Germline V gene lookup returns CDR1 LGHDT and CDR2 YNNKEL (reference sequence). V was pared by 5 bases and J by 0 bases, with 11 bases between. The CDR3 loop spans 15 amino acids. CDR3 nucleotide sequence: TGTGCCAGCAGCGAGCTATTCGCCTCTGGAAACACCATATATTTT. This encodes CASSELFASGNTIYF.